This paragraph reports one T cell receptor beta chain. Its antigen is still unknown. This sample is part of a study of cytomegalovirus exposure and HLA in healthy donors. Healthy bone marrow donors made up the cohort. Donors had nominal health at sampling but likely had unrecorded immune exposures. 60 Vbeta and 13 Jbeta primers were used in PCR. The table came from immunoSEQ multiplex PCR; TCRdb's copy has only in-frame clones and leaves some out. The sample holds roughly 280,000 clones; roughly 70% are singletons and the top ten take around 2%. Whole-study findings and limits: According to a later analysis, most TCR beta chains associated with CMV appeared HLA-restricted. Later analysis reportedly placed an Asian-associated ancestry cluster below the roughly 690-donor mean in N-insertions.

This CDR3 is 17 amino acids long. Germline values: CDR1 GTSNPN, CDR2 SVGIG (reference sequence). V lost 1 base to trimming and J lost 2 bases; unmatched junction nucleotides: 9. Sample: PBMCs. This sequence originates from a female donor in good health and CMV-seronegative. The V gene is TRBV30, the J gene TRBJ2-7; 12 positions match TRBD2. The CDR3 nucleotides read TGTGCCTGGAGTGGCCCTAATCTAGCGGGAGGGACCTACGAGCAGTACTTC. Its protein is CAWSGPNLAGGTYEQYF.